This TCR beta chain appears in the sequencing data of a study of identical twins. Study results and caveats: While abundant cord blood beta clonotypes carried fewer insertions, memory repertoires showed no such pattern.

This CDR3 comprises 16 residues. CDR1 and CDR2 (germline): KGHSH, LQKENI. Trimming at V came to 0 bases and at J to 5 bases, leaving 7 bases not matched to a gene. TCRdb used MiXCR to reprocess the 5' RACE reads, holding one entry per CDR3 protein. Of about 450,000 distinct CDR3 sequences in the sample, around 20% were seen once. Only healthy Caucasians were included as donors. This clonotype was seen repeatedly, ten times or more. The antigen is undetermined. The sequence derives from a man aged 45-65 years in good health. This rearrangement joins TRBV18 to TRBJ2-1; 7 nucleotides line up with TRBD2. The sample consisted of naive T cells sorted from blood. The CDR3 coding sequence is TGTGCCAGCTCACCACCGCCCGGGACTAACAACAATGAGCAGTTCTTC. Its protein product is CASSPPPGTNNNEQFF.